The clone carrying this TCR beta chain turned up a few times. This CDR3 spans 16 amino acids. CDR1 and CDR2 from the germline V gene are SGHTA and FQGNSA. Trimming removed 1 base at V and 0 bases at J, with 12 bases between. Assay used: immunoSEQ multiplex PCR; TCRdb lists only in-frame clones, some missing. There are roughly 140,000 clones in the sample; under 85% occur only once, and 3.7% lies in the top ten. This record belongs to a study of blood T cell repertoires in COVID-19. The V call is TRBV7-2, the J call TRBJ1-2; TRBD1 might be the D (5 bases). Material: peripheral blood. The TCR was taken from an elderly woman with acute or convalescent COVID-19. The CDR3 loop is CASSLGWGEANYGYTF. CDR3 in DNA: TGTGCCAGCAGCTTAGGATGGGGGGAAGCTAACTATGGCTACACCTTC.